This T cell receptor (beta chain) was documented in a study of blood T cell repertoires in COVID-19 (dated by TCRdb to about 2020). Some background on the complete study: Samples covering the acute and convalescent phases of COVID-19 were provided by collaborators in the United States, Italy and Spain. The sample metadata nearly always contained a de-identified subject ID, COVID-19 status, age in years and sex. A freely available public database, intended as a resource for researchers studying the immune response to SARS-CoV-2, is where the repertoires were released. Where HLA class I and class II types were available, the types were taken from metadata supplied by the sample provider, not from assay-based typing. The samples were drawn from the first 160 participants of the ongoing ImmuneRACE study and from over 950 subjects provided by 6 global collaborators. The dataset comprised deeply sampled blood TCRbeta repertoires from subjects exposed to, actively infected with, or recovered from COVID-19. The material from the prospective study consisted of cDNA or gDNA derived from T cells, B-cell-depleted T cells, or PBMCs.

TCRbeta CDR3 regions were amplified from genomic DNA by means of the immunoSEQ Assay, a bias-controlled multiplex PCR. For the original study's pipeline: The number of nucleated cells in each sample was estimated from the amplification of reference gene primers within the assay. Sequence reads were collapsed and filtered to measure the absolute abundance of every unique TCRbeta CDR3 rearrangement. For each sample, productive Simpson clonality was calculated as the square root of Simpson's diversity index over productive rearrangements. TCRdb provides this immuneACCESS table in a form limited to in-frame rearrangements. Some clones are lacking; in checked studies, under half of them reflect an unresolved V gene, and why the rest are absent is not known. Clonal size and the V and J genes are those of that table, whereas D and trimming came from the DNA. For this sample the table gives about 170,000 clones, of which less than 90% were detected only once. The leading ten clones occupy about 1.2% of the sample.

The germline V gene yields SQVTM for CDR1 and ANQGSEA for CDR2. Including the terminal cysteine and phenylalanine, the CDR3 comprises 15 residues. The CDR3 DNA has 45 bases and is translated from base 1. The V end gives up 1 base and the J end 0 bases, leaving 5 bases in the junction not matched to a gene. Overall study results and their limits: The amount of clinical and demographic metadata varied by source and participant and was provided uncurated.

This clone came up once. The antigen it binds to is not known. Within one base of it there is no much larger clone, and no base qualities were kept. Participants in the prospective study were aged about 18 to 100 years, lived in approximately 26 United States geographic areas, and enrolled through a virtual design. Cohort assignment in the prospective study relied on participant-reported clinical history from a screening survey and a study questionnaire. Each participant in the prospective study had whole blood, serum and a nasopharyngeal or oropharyngeal swab collected by mobile phlebotomists. Additional blood draws and questionnaires over an approximately two-month period could optionally be provided by prospective study participants. Prospective study blood samples were shipped either frozen or at room temperature before DNA extraction.

Sequencing used PBMCs or T cells enriched from blood (not recorded which). The sequence links TRBV29-1 to TRBJ1-2, and 7 junctional nucleotides match TRBD1. The receptor comes from a human donor with acute COVID-19. The donor label of this sample is uncertain. For the CDR3, the sequence is CSVEGRGMPNYGYTF. DNA sequence: TGCAGCGTTGAAGGCAGGGGGATGCCTAACTATGGCTACACCTTC.